One T cell receptor beta chain is described in this entry. Its specific antigen is unknown. The input lacks base qualities; no much larger clone sits a single base away. The sample's time point, from its label and the paper: baseline before first vaccination. Vaccinee samples came from UK trials COV001 and COV002, including a single-blind randomized controlled phase 2/3 trial of AZD1222 (ChAdOx1 nCoV-19) in healthy adults. For TCRbeta chain sequencing, PBMC samples were collected from trial participants at day 0 and at day 28 after the second dose. The record originates from a study of T cell responses to AZD1222 COVID-19 vaccine (dated by TCRdb to the early 2020s). Some background on the complete study: AZD1222 recipients given second doses at about 4 weeks or at about 12 weeks were pooled, since spike-specific TCR depth and breadth were not found to differ between the two schedules. Trial participants were enrolled into age subgroups of 18-55, 56-69 and 70-plus years, which contained about 160, 30 and 59 TCR-sequenced participants, respectively. TCR sequencing was performed for fewer than 250 trial participants, of whom about 210 were given two doses of AZD1222 and roughly 25 were given two doses of MenACWY control vaccine. General study outcomes and caveats: The 56-69-year group was small, and its depth increase did not reach significance, likely because of low power. The vaccine-associated CD4 TCRs covered the entire spike protein, and the dominant responses fell in regions 160-218 and 743-854. Participants were mostly white British, with more females than males. The authors suggested clonal diversity may have been underestimated. Reportedly, almost half of the unique spike-specific TCRs recognized epitopes lying outside the regions that are mutated in the B.1.351 and B.1.1.7 variants. A significant rise in spike-specific TCR breadth and depth was observed after two AZD1222 doses relative to day 0 and relative to MenACWY recipients. Because no day 14 peak-response samples were available, repertoires were characterized only after the peak T cell response. Conclusions about previously exposed vaccinees are limited because only six or seven AZD1222 recipients were SARS-CoV-2 seropositive at baseline.

The CDR3 regions of human TCRbeta chains were subjected to immunosequencing. On the study's bioinformatics: Repertoire TCRs were matched against a reference library of SARS-CoV-2-specific TCRs generated with the MIRA antigen-specificity platform. Breadth was defined as the fraction of unique TCRs that were SARS-CoV-2-associated, and depth was defined as the fraction of total T cells that were SARS-CoV-2-associated. Using the MIRA data, each spike-specific TCR was mapped to the spike region that the TCR reacts to and placed in a CD4 or CD8 class. Log10-transformed breadth and depth values were compared by one-way ANOVA with Sidak's multiple comparisons tests. In its TCRdb copy, this immuneACCESS table keeps in-frame sequences only and misses some clones. Where compared with another copy, unresolved V genes explain less than half of these, and the others have no known cause. V and J calls and clone size are those listed in that table; D and trimming were worked out from the DNA. The sample table contains 120,000 to 150,000 clones; only one count was recorded for approximately 90% of them. The ten largest clonotypes hold approximately 16% of the sample.

Looking up the germline V gene yields CDR1 MDHEN and CDR2 SYDVKM. V is pruned by 6 bases and J by 1 base, leaving 4 bases of the junction without a gene match. The CDR3 holds 14 amino acids from the cysteine to the phenylalanine. Only CDR3 DNA is held: 42 bases, read in frame from base 1. This TCR was recovered from an adult in good health. The sequencing used peripheral blood, collected on day 0 of AZD1222 vaccination. The chain joins TRBV28 to TRBJ2-7, and 9 junctional nucleotides match TRBD1. The CDR3 reads CASSSQGASYEQYF. Here is the DNA: TGTGCCAGCAGCTCACAGGGGGCGTCCTACGAGCAGTACTTC.